This T cell receptor (beta chain) was retrieved from a study of T-cell reconstitution after alpha-beta-depleted transplantation in children. Unique molecular identifiers were incorporated when the TCRbeta library was constructed. TCRdb passed the PCR reads through MiXCR, listing each CDR3 protein once. The repertoire consists of some 440,000 distinct CDR3 sequences, with about 16% occurring once and the leading ten covering around 30%. This clonotype came up once. The specimen was PBMCs, mostly from graft donor cells, collected 360 days after TCRalphabeta/CD19-depleted stem cell transplant. This clonotype was obtained from a boy less than two years old who had a stem cell transplant for Wiskott-Aldrich syndrome, so the T cells may come from the graft donor.

The CDR3 is CASRYEGNGYPQLQETQYF. CDR3 DNA: TGTGCCAGCAGATACGAGGGGAATGGTTACCCACAGCTCCAAGAGACCCAGTACTTC. The chain combines TRBV2 with TRBJ2-5; D might be TRBD1 or TRBD2, each matching 5 bases. The CDR3 consists of 19 residues. In germline, CDR1 is SNHLY, CDR2 FYNNEI. Trimming pared 6 bases from V and 1 base from J, leaving 27 bases between.